What follows are 6 T cell receptor beta chains derived from one specimen sequenced in a study of blood T cell repertoires in COVID-19. Repertoires were generated with immunoSEQ multiplex PCR, while TCRdb's copy carries only in-frame clones and drops some. Of 200,000 to 250,000 clones detected, around four fifths appear once; the ten largest clones hold about 9%. Material for sequencing was PBMCs or T cells enriched from blood (not recorded which). Every receptor here comes from a man aged 35 to 55 who had recovered from COVID-19.

Only one count was recorded for this clone. The chain couples TRBV9 to TRBJ2-7, with TRBD1 as a possible D gene (5 bases). Between the trimmed V and J ends, which lost 4 bases and 0 bases, there was a span of 11 bases. This CDR3 is built from 14 residues. CDR1 SGDLS and CDR2 YYNGEE come from the germline V gene. CDR3 bases: TGTGCCAGCAGCCCCCGACAGAGCTCCTACGAGCAGTACTTC. Encoded protein: CASSPRQSSYEQYF. The variable domain in full, completed from reference TRBV9 and TRBJ2-7, reads DSGVTQTPKHLITATGQRVTLRCSPRSGDLSVYWYQQSLDQGLQFLIQYYNGEERAKGNILERFSAQQFPDLHSELNLSSLELGDSALYFCASSPRQSSYEQYFGPGTRLTVT.

The rearrangement links TRBV4-2 to TRBJ2-1; 10 positions agree with TRBD1. This CDR3 comprises 16 residues. V shed 1 base, J shed 8 bases, and the junction held 8 bases outside the gene matches. CDR1 LGHNA and CDR2 YNFKEQ come from the germline V gene. The CDR3 region has the DNA TGTGCCAGCAGCCAAGGTGGGACAGGGGTTGGGGATGAGCAGTTCTTC. The encoded protein is CASSQGGTGVGDEQFF.

This rearrangement joins TRBV25-1 to TRBJ2-7, with TRBD2 matching over 7 bases. Germline V gene lookup returns CDR1 MGHDK and CDR2 SYGVNS. Losses at the gene ends were 6 bases for V and 2 bases for J; bases not matched to a gene: 7. This CDR3 region has 14 residues. CDR3 nucleotide sequence: TGTGCCAGCAGCGAAAGGACTAGTCCCTACGAGCAGTACTTC. Its translation: CASSERTSPYEQYF.

The rearrangement joins TRBV10-2 to TRBJ1-5, with D perhaps matching TRBD1 (5 bases). The CDR3 extends over 13 amino acids. Germline loops: CDR1 WSHSY, CDR2 SAAADI. V lost 6 bases, J lost 2 bases, and 8 bases lay in between. CDR3 residues: CASSGHGNQPQHF. DNA of the CDR3: TGCGCCAGCAGCGGACATGGCAATCAGCCCCAGCATTTT.

The rearrangement uses TRBV20-1 and TRBJ2-5; D gene uncertain. V was clipped by 3 bases and J by 2 bases, with 4 bases between them. CDR1 DFQATT and CDR2 SNEGSKA come from the germline V gene (reference sequence). The CDR3 sequence is 11 residues long. The CDR3 region has the DNA TGCAGTGCTAGCCAACAAGAGACCCAGTACTTC. Amino acid sequence: CSASQQETQYF.

This clone was recorded once. Other DNA sequences in this specimen translate into the identical CDR3. V is TRBV29-1 and J is TRBJ2-7; D ambiguous. Germline CDR1 reads SQVTM; CDR2 reads ANQGSEA. V was shortened by 6 bases and J by 1 base, with 10 bases between the two germline ends. This CDR3 comprises 12 residues. Written as DNA, the CDR3 is TGCAGCGTCGCGACGGGTTCCTACGAGCAGTACTTC. Protein: CSVATGSYEQYF.